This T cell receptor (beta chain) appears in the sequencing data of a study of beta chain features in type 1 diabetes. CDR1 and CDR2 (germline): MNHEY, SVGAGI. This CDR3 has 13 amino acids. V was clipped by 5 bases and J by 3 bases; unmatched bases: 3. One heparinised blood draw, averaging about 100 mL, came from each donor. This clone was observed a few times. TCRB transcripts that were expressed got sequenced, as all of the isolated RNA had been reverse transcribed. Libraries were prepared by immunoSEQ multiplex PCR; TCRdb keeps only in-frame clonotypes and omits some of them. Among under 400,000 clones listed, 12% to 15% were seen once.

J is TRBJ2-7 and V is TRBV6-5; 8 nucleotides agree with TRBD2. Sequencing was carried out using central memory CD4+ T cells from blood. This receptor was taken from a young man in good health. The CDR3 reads CASSTRGGYEQYV. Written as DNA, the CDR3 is TGTGCCAGCAGTACCCGGGGGGGCTACGAGCAGTACGTC.